The source of this T cell receptor (beta chain) is a study of shared clonotypes between healthy human individuals. Study findings and constraints: Rarefaction demonstrated incomplete sorted-subset sequencing despite large depth.

A word on this clone: Its antigen is not identified.

Using immunoSEQ multiplex PCR, the repertoire was profiled, and TCRdb retains in-frame clones only, with some absent. The sample lists 800,000 or so clones; about 96% were seen once. The naive CD8 population came from CD45RO-negative cells selected for CCR7, without terminally differentiated effector memory CD45RA+ cells. In germline, CDR1 is SGHRS, CDR2 YFSETQ. The CDR3 is 16 amino acids. V gave up 0 bases and J gave up 7 bases, with 16 bases separating them. The source of this sequence is a man aged 25 to 40 in good health. The source material was naive CD8+ T cells sorted from blood. The rearrangement uses TRBV5-1 and TRBJ1-4; D uncertain. CDR3 amino acids: CASSLALGMAGEKLFF. The CDR3 bases are TGCGCCAGCAGCTTGGCCCTGGGGATGGCAGGTGAAAAACTGTTTTTT.